Each of the 31 T cell receptor beta chains below was sequenced from the same sample in a study of blood T cell repertoires in COVID-19. Clones were read by immunoSEQ multiplex PCR, and TCRdb kept only the in-frame ones, dropping some. The sample holds around 150,000 clones, roughly 93% seen once. Input material: peripheral blood. The receptors were sampled from a woman in her 50s with acute or convalescent COVID-19.

This chain joins TRBV7-2 and TRBJ2-3, with 8 bases lining up with TRBD2. The CDR3 is made up of 15 amino acids. CDR1 is SGHTA, CDR2 FQGNSA, per germline. V was pared by 0 bases and J by 6 bases, with 5 bases of the junction left unmatched. DNA of the CDR3: TGTGCCAGCAGCTTAGCCTTACGACTAGCGGATACGCAGTATTTT. Encoded protein: CASSLALRLADTQYF.

CDR3 DNA: TGTGCCAGTGGACAGGGACCGCAGAGCAATCAGCCCCAGCATTTT. Translated: CASGQGPQSNQPQHF. V usage is TRBV6-5 and J usage is TRBJ1-5, with 8 bases aligning to TRBD1. Germline CDR1 MNHEY, CDR2 SVGAGI. This CDR3 region has 15 residues. V was pared by 9 bases and J by 1 base, with 8 bases of the junction left unmatched.

J is TRBJ2-7 and V is TRBV5-6, with 9 bases matching TRBD1. The CDR3 has 14 residues. Germline V CDR1 and CDR2: SGHDT, YYEEEE. Trimming cost V 4 bases and J 4 bases; bases outside gene matches: 6. CDR3 loop: CASSPGTGQYEQYF. Here the CDR3 DNA reads TGTGCCAGCAGCCCGGGGACAGGGCAATACGAGCAGTACTTC. Complete variable domain (other parts from reference TRBV5-6 and TRBJ2-7): DAGVTQSPTHLIKTRGQQVTLRCSPKSGHDTVSWYQQALGQGPQFIFQYYEEEERQRGNFPDRFSGHQFPNYSSELNVNALLLGDSALYLCASSPGTGQYEQYFGPGTRLTVT.

The CDR3 DNA reads as TGTGCCAGCAGCCTTCCGGGACTAGCGGCACATGAGCAGTTCTTC. Its translation is CASSLPGLAAHEQFF. The V call is TRBV7-3, the J call TRBJ2-1; TRBD2 matches at 11 bases. This CDR3 contains 15 residues. Germline-derived CDR1 and CDR2 are SGHTA and FQGTGA. The ends lost 5 bases at V and 8 bases at J; junction bases unmatched: 8.

The chain couples TRBV4-3 to TRBJ1-3; D gene unclear. V lost 4 bases and J 0 bases, leaving 13 bases between the germline ends. The germline gives CDR1 LGHNA, CDR2 YSLEER. The CDR3 has 16 amino acids. The CDR3 nucleotides read TGCGCCAGCAGCCCCTACTCGGGGAGCTCTGGAAACACCATATATTTT. Translated: CASSPYSGSSGNTIYF.

The V and J genes are TRBV12-3 or TRBV12-4 and TRBJ2-1; maybe TRBD1 (5 bases). The CDR3 is 13 residues long. Trimming stripped 5 bases from V and 5 bases from J, with 10 bases between. CDR3: CASSPQGNNEQFF. The CDR3 DNA sequence: TGTGCCAGCAGTCCGCAGGGAAACAATGAGCAGTTCTTC.

The CDR3 DNA follows: TGTGCCAGCAGTGAGGGCAGCTCCTACGAGCAGTACTTC. Translation: CASSEGSSYEQYF. The chain uses TRBV6-1 and TRBJ2-7; D is unclear. Germline lookup yields CDR1 MNHNS and CDR2 SASEGT. V was cut by 3 bases and J by 0 bases, with 6 bases left in between. There are 13 residues in the CDR3.

The CDR3 reads CASSEGIATEAFF. CDR3 DNA sequence: TGTGCCAGCAGCGAGGGGATCGCCACTGAAGCTTTCTTT. V usage is TRBV9 and J usage is TRBJ1-1, with TRBD1 as a possible D gene (5 bases). The CDR3 consists of 13 residues. Per the germline V gene, CDR1 is SGDLS and CDR2 is YYNGEE. V gave up 3 bases and J gave up 4 bases, with 10 bases separating them.

The chain joins TRBV29-1 to TRBJ2-7, with D possibly TRBD2 on 6 matching bases. The CDR3 length is 16 residues. Germline V CDR1 and CDR2: SQVTM, ANQGSEA. The germline V and J ends were trimmed by 0 bases and 0 bases, with 15 bases remaining between them. CDR3 DNA sequence: TGCAGCGTTGAAGATCGGTCGGGGGAAAACTCCTACGAGCAGTACTTC. Protein product: CSVEDRSGENSYEQYF.

There are a few counts of this clone. The CDR3 nucleotides read TGTGCCAGCAGCGCCCAGATACAGGTCAGCTCCTATAATTCACCCCTCCACTTT. It codes for CASSAQIQVSSYNSPLHF. The chain has TRBV21-1 and TRBJ1-6; the table's D gene call, TRBD1, was not cross checked with the DNA. TRBV21-1 counts as a pseudogene. The CDR3 is 18 amino acids.

The rearrangement links TRBV5-1 to TRBJ1-3; TRBD1 is a possible D gene (6 bases). Germline values: CDR1 SGHRS, CDR2 YFSETQ. With 1 base removed from V and 0 bases from J, the gap between germline ends came to 14 bases. The CDR3 is 17 amino acids. CDR3 nucleotides: TGCGCCAGCAGCTTGTCCGGACAGCTAAGCTCTGGAAACACCATATATTTT. Amino acids: CASSLSGQLSSGNTIYF. Drawing the rest from reference TRBV5-1 and TRBJ1-3, the complete variable domain is KAGVTQTPRYLIKTRGQQVTLSCSPISGHRSVSWYQQTPGQGLQFLFEYFSETQRNKGNFPGRFSGRQFSNSRSEMNVSTLELGDSALYLCASSLSGQLSSGNTIYFGEGSWLTVV.

The chain couples TRBV2 to TRBJ1-2, with 7 nucleotides matching TRBD1. The CDR3 sequence is 14 residues long. J gave up 4 bases and V 6 bases, and 8 bases lay outside the gene matches. Looked up from germline, CDR1 is SNHLY and CDR2 is FYNNEI. The CDR3 here is CASRREQGSYGYTF. DNA of the CDR3: TGTGCCAGCAGGCGGGAACAGGGGAGCTATGGCTACACCTTC.

The chain employs TRBV7-3 and TRBJ2-3, with TRBD2 identical over 12 bases. Per germline, CDR1 SGHTA and CDR2 FQGTGA. The CDR3 is 17 amino acids. J lost 3 bases, V lost 5 bases, and 9 bases had no gene match. The CDR3 here is CASSTPSGRAETDTQYF. CDR3 DNA: TGTGCCAGCAGCACCCCTAGCGGGAGGGCCGAGACAGATACGCAGTATTTT.

The J gene is TRBJ2-1, the V gene TRBV9, with a tentative D call TRBD2 (6 bases). CDR1 SGDLS and CDR2 YYNGEE come from the germline V gene. Trimming left V 3 bases short and J 7 bases short, with 26 bases between. The CDR3 covers 18 residues. The DNA for the CDR3 is TGTGCCAGCAGCGCTGGGTTGGACACGCGGGGCTTGGGGAATGAGCAGTTCTTC. Translation: CASSAGLDTRGLGNEQFF.

The chain has TRBV7-2 and TRBJ2-5; unclear D gene. The ends were cut back, 6 bases at V and 5 bases at J, with 19 bases in the middle. Per the germline V gene, CDR1 is SGHTA and CDR2 is FQGNSA. The CDR3 totals 15 residues. The CDR3 loop is CASSYYSTLAETQYF. CDR3 coding DNA: TGTGCCAGCAGTTATTATAGCACCTTGGCGGAGACCCAGTACTTC. Full variable domain (missing parts from reference TRBV7-2 and TRBJ2-5): GAGVSQSPSNKVTEKGKDVELRCDPISGHTALYWYRQSLGQGLEFLIYFQGNSAPDKSGLPSDRFSAERTGGSVSTLTIQRTQQEDSAVYLCASSYYSTLAETQYFGPGTRLLVL.

The V call is TRBV24-1, the J call TRBJ1-2, with D perhaps matching TRBD1 (5 bases). Germline V gives CDR1 KGHDR, CDR2 SFDVKD. There are 13 residues in the CDR3. V lost 0 bases to trimming and J lost 7 bases, with 8 bases between them. The DNA for the CDR3 is TGTGCCACCAGTGATTTGAAAGGGGCTGGCTACACCTTC. Protein product: CATSDLKGAGYTF.

V and J are TRBV19 and TRBJ2-1, with 11 positions matching TRBD2. Germline V gene data show CDR1 as LNHDA and CDR2 as SQIVND (reference sequence). CDR3 length equals 17 residues. After removal of 3 bases from V and 8 bases from J, the junction contained 12 bases not matched to a gene. CDR3 amino acids: CASSIRGDSGRADEQFF. CDR3 nucleotide sequence: TGTGCCAGTAGTATTCGGGGAGATAGCGGGAGGGCTGATGAGCAGTTCTTC.

In its sample, this clone was seen a few times. The chain couples TRBV30 to TRBJ2-3; no clear D. V dropped 4 bases and J dropped 2 bases, with 4 bases sitting between them. The germline V gene encodes CDR1 GTSNPN and CDR2 SVGIG (reference sequence). The CDR3 loop spans 11 amino acids. CDR3 nucleotides: TGTGCCTGGATCCACACAGATACGCAGTATTTT. Protein: CAWIHTDTQYF.

This sequence joins TRBV18 and TRBJ2-1; 7 bases match TRBD1. The CDR3 loop spans 15 amino acids. Looked up from germline, CDR1 is KGHSH and CDR2 is LQKENI. V gave up 6 bases and J gave up 3 bases; unmatched junction bases: 8. CDR3 residues: CASSRIDRDYNEQFF. The CDR3 region has the DNA TGTGCCAGCTCCCGAATCGACAGGGACTACAATGAGCAGTTCTTC.

This sequence joins TRBV3-1 (or the pseudogene TRBV3-2) and TRBJ2-7; maybe TRBD2 (6 bases). The CDR3 spans 13 residues. Trimming shortened V by 4 bases and J by 3 bases, and 10 bases separated the two germline ends. Germline lookup yields CDR1 LGHDT and CDR2 YNNKEL (reference sequence). In DNA, the CDR3 is TGTGCCAGCAGCCGGCGGCGGGGCTACGAGCAGTACTTC. Amino acid sequence: CASSRRRGYEQYF.

CDR3 amino acids: CASSPRSLAGVIGELFF. CDR3 DNA sequence: TGCGCCAGCAGCCCCAGGTCACTAGCGGGAGTAATAGGGGAGCTGTTTTTT. The V and J genes are TRBV4-3 and TRBJ2-2; 11 bases fit TRBD2. The CDR3 loop spans 17 amino acids. Trimming cost V 4 bases and J 8 bases; bases outside gene matches: 12. The V gene's germline CDR1 is LGHNA and CDR2 YSLEER.

The chain has TRBV18 and TRBJ2-6, with TRBD1 identical over 9 bases. The CDR3 loop spans 18 amino acids. V was pared by 3 bases and J by 0 bases, with 6 bases of the junction left unmatched. Germline CDR1 is KGHSH and CDR2 is LQKENI. This chain's CDR3 is CASSPWDRATSGANVLTF. In DNA form, the CDR3 reads TGTGCCAGCTCACCCTGGGACAGGGCTACCTCTGGGGCCAACGTCCTGACTTTC.

The chain combines TRBV19 with TRBJ1-2; D perhaps matches TRBD1 (5 bases). Trimming cost V 7 bases and J 2 bases, with 17 bases left between them. The germline V gene has CDR1 LNHDA and CDR2 SQIVND (reference sequence). The CDR3 has 15 residues. The CDR3 loop reads CASTTTQEANYGYTF. CDR3 DNA sequence: TGTGCCAGTACCACCACACAGGAAGCGAACTATGGCTACACCTTC.

J is TRBJ1-1 and V is TRBV7-3, with 11 bases identical to TRBD1. Germline trimming cut 5 bases from V and 11 bases from J; bases unmatched to any gene: 10. Germline V gene lookup returns CDR1 SGHTA and CDR2 FQGTGA. This CDR3 has 14 residues. Written as DNA, the CDR3 is TGTGCCAGCAGCCCAGGGACAGGGGGAAAAAGGGCTTTCTTT. Translating gives CASSPGTGGKRAFF.

The J gene is TRBJ2-7, the V gene TRBV2; the D is unclear. CDR1 and CDR2 from the germline V gene are SNHLY and FYNNEI. This CDR3 comprises 13 residues. V was shortened by 7 bases and J by 0 bases, with 10 bases between the two germline ends. The CDR3 sequence: CASTIAPSYEQYF. As DNA, the CDR3 is TGTGCCAGCACGATAGCCCCCTCCTACGAGCAGTACTTC.

The J gene is TRBJ1-3, the V gene TRBV5-6; D perhaps matches TRBD1 (5 bases). The germline CDR1 and CDR2 sequences are SGHDT and YYEEEE. The CDR3 runs 16 residues. Trimming left V 4 bases short and J 0 bases short, with 14 bases between. The CDR3 DNA reads as TGTGCCAGCAGCCCTGGACACAGACTCTCTGGAAACACCATATATTTT. It yields the protein CASSPGHRLSGNTIYF. Supplemented by reference TRBV5-6 and TRBJ1-3, the full variable domain reads DAGVTQSPTHLIKTRGQQVTLRCSPKSGHDTVSWYQQALGQGPQFIFQYYEEEERQRGNFPDRFSGHQFPNYSSELNVNALLLGDSALYLCASSPGHRLSGNTIYFGEGSWLTVV.

The rearrangement joins TRBV7-9 to TRBJ1-5; 9 bases match TRBD1. J was trimmed by 4 bases and V by 6 bases; bases with no gene match: 7. CDR1 and CDR2 (germline): SEHNR, FQNEAQ (reference sequence). The CDR3 runs to 15 residues. The CDR3 is CASSYSGTGNQPQHF. Here the CDR3 DNA reads TGTGCCAGCAGTTACTCAGGGACAGGGAATCAGCCCCAGCATTTT.

This clone was seen just once. The chain links TRBV14 to TRBJ2-7, with no clear D. Germline CDR1 SGHDN, CDR2 FVKESK. V gave up 1 base and J gave up 7 bases, with 5 bases separating them. There are 11 residues in the CDR3. CDR3 nucleotides: TGTGCCAGCAGCCAAGTCCGGGAGCAGTACTTC. It encodes CASSQVREQYF.

This rearrangement joins TRBV4-3 to TRBJ2-5; D unresolved. This CDR3 region has 15 residues. Germline V gene sequence: CDR1 LGHNA, CDR2 YSLEER. Trimming removed 1 base at V and 3 bases at J, with 12 bases between. In DNA form, the CDR3 reads TGCGCCAGCAGCCAAGGTTCCGGAGTCAAAGAGACCCAGTACTTC. Its translation is CASSQGSGVKETQYF.

CDR3 sequence: CASSQEKRGGIEKLFF. The CDR3 bases are TGCGCCAGCAGCCAAGAAAAAAGGGGGGGGATAGAAAAACTGTTTTTT. V usage is TRBV4-1 and J usage is TRBJ1-4; weak D call: TRBD1 (6 bases). The germline V gene has CDR1 MGHRA and CDR2 YSYEKL. The CDR3 loop spans 16 amino acids. Trimming cost V 0 bases and J 8 bases, with 16 bases left between them.

The chain combines TRBV11-2 with TRBJ1-4; TRBD1 agrees at 11 bases. V shed 5 bases and J 2 bases; nucleotides not matched to a gene: 7. CDR1 is SGHAT and CDR2 is FQNNGV in the germline V gene. The CDR3 sequence is 17 residues long. The CDR3 DNA is TGTGCCAGCAGCCCCTGGGACAGGGGGGCGACTAATGAAAAACTGTTTTTT. Translation gives CASSPWDRGATNEKLFF.